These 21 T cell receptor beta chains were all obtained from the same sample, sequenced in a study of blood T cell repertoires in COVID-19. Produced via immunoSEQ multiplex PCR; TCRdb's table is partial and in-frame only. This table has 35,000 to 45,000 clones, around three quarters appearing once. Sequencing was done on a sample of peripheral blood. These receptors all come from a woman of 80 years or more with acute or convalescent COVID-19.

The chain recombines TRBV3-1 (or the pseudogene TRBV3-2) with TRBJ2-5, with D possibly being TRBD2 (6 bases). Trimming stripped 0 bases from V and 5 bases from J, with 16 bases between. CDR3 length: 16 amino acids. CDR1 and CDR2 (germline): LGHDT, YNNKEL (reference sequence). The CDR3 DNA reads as TGTGCCAGCAGCCAAGATGGAACGGGAGCAGGCGAGACCCAGTACTTC. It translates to CASSQDGTGAGETQYF.

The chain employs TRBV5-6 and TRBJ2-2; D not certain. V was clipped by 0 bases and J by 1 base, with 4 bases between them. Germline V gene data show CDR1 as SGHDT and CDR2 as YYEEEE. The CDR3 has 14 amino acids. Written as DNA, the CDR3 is TGTGCCAGCAGCTTGGATCGGAACACCGGGGAGCTGTTTTTT. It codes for CASSLDRNTGELFF. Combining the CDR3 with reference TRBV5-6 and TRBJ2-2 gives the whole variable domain DAGVTQSPTHLIKTRGQQVTLRCSPKSGHDTVSWYQQALGQGPQFIFQYYEEEERQRGNFPDRFSGHQFPNYSSELNVNALLLGDSALYLCASSLDRNTGELFFGEGSRLTVL.

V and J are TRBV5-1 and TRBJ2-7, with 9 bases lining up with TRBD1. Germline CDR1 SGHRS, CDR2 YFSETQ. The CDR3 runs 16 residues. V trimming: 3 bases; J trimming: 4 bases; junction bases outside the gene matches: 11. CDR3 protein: CASSSGGDRVRYEQYF. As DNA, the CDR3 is TGCGCCAGCAGCTCCGGCGGGGACAGGGTGCGGTACGAGCAGTACTTC.

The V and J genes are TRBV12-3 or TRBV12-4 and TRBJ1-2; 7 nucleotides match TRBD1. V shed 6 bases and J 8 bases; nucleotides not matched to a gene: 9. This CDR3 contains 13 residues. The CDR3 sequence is CASRFTGEGGYTF. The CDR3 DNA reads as TGTGCCAGCAGGTTTACAGGGGAAGGAGGCTACACCTTC.

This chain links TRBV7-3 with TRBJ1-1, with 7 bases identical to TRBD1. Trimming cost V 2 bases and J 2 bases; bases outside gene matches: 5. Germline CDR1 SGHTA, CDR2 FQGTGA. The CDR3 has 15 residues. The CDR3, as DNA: TGTGCCAGCAGCTTATCCGGGACAGCTAACACTGAAGCTTTCTTT. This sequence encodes CASSLSGTANTEAFF.

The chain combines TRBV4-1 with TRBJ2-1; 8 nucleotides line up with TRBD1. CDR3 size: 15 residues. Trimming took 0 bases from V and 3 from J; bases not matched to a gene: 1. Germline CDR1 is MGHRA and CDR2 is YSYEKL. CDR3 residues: CASSQDGQGYNEQFF. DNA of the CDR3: TGCGCCAGCAGCCAAGACGGACAGGGCTACAATGAGCAGTTCTTC.

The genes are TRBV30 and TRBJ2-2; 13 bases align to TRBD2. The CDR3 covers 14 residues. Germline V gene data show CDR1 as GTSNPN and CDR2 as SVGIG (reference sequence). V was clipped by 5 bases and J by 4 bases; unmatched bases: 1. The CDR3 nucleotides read TGTGCCTGGGGACTAGCGGGAGCCACCGGGGAGCTGTTTTTT. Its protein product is CAWGLAGATGELFF.

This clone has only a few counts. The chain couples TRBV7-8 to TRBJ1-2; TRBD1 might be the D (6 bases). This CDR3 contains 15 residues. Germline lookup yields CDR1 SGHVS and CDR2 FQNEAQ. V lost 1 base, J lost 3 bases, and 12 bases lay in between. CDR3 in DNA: TGTGCCAGCAGCTTAGATCCAGGGGAGCACTATGGCTACACCTTC. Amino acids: CASSLDPGEHYGYTF. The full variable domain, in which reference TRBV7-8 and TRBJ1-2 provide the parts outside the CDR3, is GAGVSQSPRYKVAKRGQDVALRCDPISGHVSLFWYQQALGQGPEFLTYFQNEAQLDKSGLPSDRFFAERPEGSVSTLKIQRTQQEDSAVYLCASSLDPGEHYGYTFGSGTRLTVV.

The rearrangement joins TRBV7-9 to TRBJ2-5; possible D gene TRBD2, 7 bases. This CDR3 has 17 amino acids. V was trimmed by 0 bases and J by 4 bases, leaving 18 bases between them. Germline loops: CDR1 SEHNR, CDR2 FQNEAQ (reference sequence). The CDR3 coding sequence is TGTGCCAGCAGCTTAGCATTGGGGGCGGGAGTTGGAGAGACCCAGTACTTC. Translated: CASSLALGAGVGETQYF.

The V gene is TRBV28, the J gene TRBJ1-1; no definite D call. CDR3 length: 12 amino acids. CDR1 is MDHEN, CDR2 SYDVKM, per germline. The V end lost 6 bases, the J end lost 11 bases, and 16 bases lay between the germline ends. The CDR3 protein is CASRPQEAGAFF. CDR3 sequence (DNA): TGTGCCAGCAGGCCCCAGGAAGCCGGCGCTTTCTTT.

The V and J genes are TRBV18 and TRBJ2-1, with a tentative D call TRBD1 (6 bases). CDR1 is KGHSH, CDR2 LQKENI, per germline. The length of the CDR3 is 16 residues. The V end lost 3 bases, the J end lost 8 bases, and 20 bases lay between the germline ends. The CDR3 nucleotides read TGTGCCAGCTCACCCGGACAGACGGGACGGTTGGATGAGCAGTTCTTC. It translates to CASSPGQTGRLDEQFF.

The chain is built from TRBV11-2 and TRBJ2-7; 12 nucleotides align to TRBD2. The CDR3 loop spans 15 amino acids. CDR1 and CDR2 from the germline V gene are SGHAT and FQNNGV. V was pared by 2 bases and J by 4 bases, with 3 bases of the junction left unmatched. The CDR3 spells CASSLYGTSGYEQYF. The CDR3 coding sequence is TGTGCCAGCAGCTTATATGGGACTAGCGGGTACGAGCAGTACTTC.

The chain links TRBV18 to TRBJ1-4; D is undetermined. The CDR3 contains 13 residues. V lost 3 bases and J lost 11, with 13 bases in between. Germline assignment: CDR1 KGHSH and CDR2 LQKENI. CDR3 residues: CASSPLDLEKLFF. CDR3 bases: TGTGCCAGCTCACCCCTCGACCTGGAGAAACTGTTTTTT.

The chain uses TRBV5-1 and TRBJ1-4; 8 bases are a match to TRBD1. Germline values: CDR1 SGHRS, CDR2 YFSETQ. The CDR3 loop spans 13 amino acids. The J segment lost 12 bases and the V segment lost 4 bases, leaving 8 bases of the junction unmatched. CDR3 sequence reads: CASSRDRGGQLFF. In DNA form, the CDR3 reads TGCGCCAGCAGCCGAGACAGGGGAGGACAACTGTTTTTT.

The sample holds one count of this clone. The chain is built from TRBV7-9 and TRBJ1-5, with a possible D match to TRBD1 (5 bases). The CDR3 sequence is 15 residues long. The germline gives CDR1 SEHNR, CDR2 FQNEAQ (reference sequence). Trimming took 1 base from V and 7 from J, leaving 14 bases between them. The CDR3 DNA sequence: TGTGCCAGCAGCTTAGATATAGGGGCAGGGCAGCCCCAGCATTTT. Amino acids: CASSLDIGAGQPQHF.

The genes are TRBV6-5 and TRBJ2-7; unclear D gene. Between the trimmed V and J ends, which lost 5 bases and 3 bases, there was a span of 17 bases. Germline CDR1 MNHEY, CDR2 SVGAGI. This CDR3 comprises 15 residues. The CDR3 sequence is CASSTPSQALYEQYF. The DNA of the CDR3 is TGTGCCAGCAGTACCCCGAGCCAGGCCCTCTACGAGCAGTACTTC.

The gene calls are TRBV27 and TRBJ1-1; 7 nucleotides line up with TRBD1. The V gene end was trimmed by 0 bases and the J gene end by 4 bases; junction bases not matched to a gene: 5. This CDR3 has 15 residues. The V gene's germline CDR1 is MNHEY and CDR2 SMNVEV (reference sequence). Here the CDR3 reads CASSLSGTVPTEAFF. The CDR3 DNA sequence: TGTGCCAGCAGTTTATCTGGGACAGTCCCCACTGAAGCTTTCTTT.

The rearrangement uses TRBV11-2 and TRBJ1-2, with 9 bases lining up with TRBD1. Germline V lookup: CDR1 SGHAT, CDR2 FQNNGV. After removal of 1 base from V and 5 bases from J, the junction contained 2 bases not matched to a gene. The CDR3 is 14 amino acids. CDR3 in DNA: TGTGCCAGCAGCTTAGGGGGACAGGGATATGGCTACACCTTC. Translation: CASSLGGQGYGYTF. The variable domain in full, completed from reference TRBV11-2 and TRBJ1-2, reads EAGVAQSPRYKIIEKRQSVAFWCNPISGHATLYWYQQILGQGPKLLIQFQNNGVVDDSQLPKDRFSAERLKGVDSTLKIQPAKLEDSAVYLCASSLGGQGYGYTFGSGTRLTVV.

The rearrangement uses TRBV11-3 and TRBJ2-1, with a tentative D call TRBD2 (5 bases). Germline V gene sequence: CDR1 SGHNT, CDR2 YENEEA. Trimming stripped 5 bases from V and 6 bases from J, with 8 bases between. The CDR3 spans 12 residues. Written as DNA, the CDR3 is TGTGCCAGCAGCCCCGGACTCAATGAGCAGTTCTTC. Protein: CASSPGLNEQFF.

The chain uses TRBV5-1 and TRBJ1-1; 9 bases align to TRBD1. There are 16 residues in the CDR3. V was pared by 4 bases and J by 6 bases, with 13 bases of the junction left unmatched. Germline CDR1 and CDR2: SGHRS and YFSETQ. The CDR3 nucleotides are TGCGCCAGCAGCCGGGACAGGGCTATGACGGGTGCTGAAGCTTTCTTT. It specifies CASSRDRAMTGAEAFF.

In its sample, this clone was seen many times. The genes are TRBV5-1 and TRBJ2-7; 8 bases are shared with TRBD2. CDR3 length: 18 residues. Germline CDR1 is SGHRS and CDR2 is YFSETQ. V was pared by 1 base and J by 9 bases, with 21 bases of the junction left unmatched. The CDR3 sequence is CASSLRQVFGGRTSLQYF. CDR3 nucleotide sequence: TGCGCCAGCAGCTTGAGGCAGGTCTTTGGCGGGAGGACCTCTCTGCAGTACTTC.